These T cell receptor beta chains were read from a single sample in a study of monozygotic twins with inflammatory bowel disease. TCRdb re-called the 5' RACE reads and catalogs CDR3 proteins one per entry, DNA excluded. The sample includes some 190,000 distinct CDR3 sequences. Sequencing was carried out using blood. These receptors came from a human donor with ulcerative colitis or Crohn's disease, or a healthy co-twin of an affected twin (not recorded which). The CDR3 runs from the conserved cysteine through the conserved F or W. The order of the fields is CDR3 protein, V gene, J gene.

cdr3_aa: CASRPLGTAGPEAFF
v_call: TRBV6-5
j_call: TRBJ1-1

cdr3_aa: CAAQGDLGSYEQYF
v_call: TRBV10-3
j_call: TRBJ2-7

cdr3_aa: CSAGRSSYEQYF
v_call: TRBV29-1
j_call: TRBJ2-7

cdr3_aa: CASSRTGGGYNEQFF
v_call: TRBV27
j_call: TRBJ2-1

cdr3_aa: CASSPTSGRAGELFF
v_call: TRBV12-3/TRBV12-4
j_call: TRBJ2-2

cdr3_aa: CASPQTTTEAFF
v_call: TRBV11-2
j_call: TRBJ1-1

cdr3_aa: CSAREEGAYEQYF
v_call: TRBV20-1
j_call: TRBJ2-7

cdr3_aa: CASSESPSEGRDTQYF
v_call: TRBV25-1
j_call: TRBJ2-3

cdr3_aa: CASRFAGGTEAFF
v_call: TRBV7-9
j_call: TRBJ1-1

cdr3_aa: CASSPWASSYNEQFF
v_call: TRBV6-1
j_call: TRBJ2-1

cdr3_aa: CASAWTSGAGEQYF
v_call: TRBV19
j_call: TRBJ2-7

cdr3_aa: CASSQDHGLASGYNEQFF
v_call: TRBV4-3
j_call: TRBJ2-1

cdr3_aa: CASRGPFTTLYGYTF
v_call: TRBV6-1
j_call: TRBJ1-2

cdr3_aa: CASSQKQHPNEKLFF
v_call: TRBV4-2
j_call: TRBJ1-4